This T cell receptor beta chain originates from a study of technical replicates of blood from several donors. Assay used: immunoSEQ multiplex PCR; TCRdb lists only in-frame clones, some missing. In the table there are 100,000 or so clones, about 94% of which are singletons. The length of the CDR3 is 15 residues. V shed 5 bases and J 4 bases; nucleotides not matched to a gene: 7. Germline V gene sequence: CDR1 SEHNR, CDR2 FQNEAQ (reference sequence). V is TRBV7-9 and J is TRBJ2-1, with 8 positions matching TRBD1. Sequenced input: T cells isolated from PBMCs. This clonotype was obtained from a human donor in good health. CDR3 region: CASSPRTGSYNEQFF. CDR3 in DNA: TGTGCCAGCAGCCCCAGGACAGGGTCTTACAATGAGCAGTTCTTC. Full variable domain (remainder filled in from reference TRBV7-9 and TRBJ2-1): DTGVSQNPRHKITKRGQNVTFRCDPISEHNRLYWYRQTLGQGPEFLTYFQNEAQLEKSRLLSDRFSAERPKGSFSTLEIQRTEQGDSAMYLCASSPRTGSYNEQFFGPGTRLTVL.